This note documents a single T cell receptor beta chain sequence. The data were taken from a study of blood T cells in healthy people across ages. With a J-beta primer mix and a sample-barcoded 5' primer, a second PCR ran about 7 to 11 cycles. TCRdb redid the calling of the 5' RACE reads with MiXCR, one entry per CDR3 protein. Of about 1.5 million distinct CDR3 sequences listed, 35% to 45% are singletons. The V end lost 2 bases, the J end lost 5 bases, and 12 bases lay between the germline ends. Germline-derived CDR1 and CDR2 are DFQATT and SNEGSKA (reference sequence). The CDR3 spans 13 residues. The chain combines TRBV20-1 with TRBJ2-5; possibly TRBD1 for D (7 bases). The sequence derives from a woman aged 18 to 35 in good health. The sample consisted of blood. Here the CDR3 DNA reads TGCAGTGCTAGATGGAGGGGGCACGAGACCCAGTACTTC. Protein: CSARWRGHETQYF.